These T cell receptor beta chains were read from a single sample in a study of T cells in Graves' hyperthyroidism and ophthalmopathy. TCRdb analysed the multiplex PCR reads with MiXCR anew, one entry per CDR3 protein. The sample includes hundreds of thousands of distinct CDR3 sequences, 35% to 45% of them seen just once. The sequenced sample was blood. These TCRs come from a man between 18 and 35 years old with Graves' hyperthyroidism. CDR3s include the opening cysteine and the closing phenylalanine or tryptophan. The D gene is left open where the match is weak. Clone size is given for some rows only: seen once, a few or many times, or a class if the clone is expanded.

V gene	clone size	D gene	J gene	CDR3 DNA	CDR3 protein
TRBV14	few	TRBD1	TRBJ2-7	TGTGCCAGCAGCCAAGAACGTGACAGGGGATTCGGCGAGCAGTACTTC	CASSQERDRGFGEQYF
TRBV19	-	TRBD1	TRBJ2-7	TGTGCCAGTAGTATCGGACAGGGGGTCTACGAGCAGTACTTC	CASSIGQGVYEQYF
TRBV9	-	-	TRBJ1-4	TGTGCCAGCAGTTTAACGACAGACCATAATGAAAAACTGTTTTTT	CASSLTTDHNEKLFF
TRBV9	few	-	TRBJ1-4	TGTGCCAGCAGCGTAGGGACTCTTGCAACTAATGAAAAACTGTTTTTT	CASSVGTLATNEKLFF
TRBV10-2	-	-	TRBJ2-7	TGTGCCAGCAGGTCGATCCTCGACGGGGCCTACGAGCAGTACTTC	CASRSILDGAYEQYF
TRBV29-1	-	-	TRBJ2-7	TGCAGCGTAGAAGTAGGGAACTACGAGCAGTACTTC	CSVEVGNYEQYF
TRBV6-5	-	-	TRBJ2-7	TGTGCCAGCAGTTCCGCGCTAGCAAAAACCTACGAGCAGTACTTC	CASSSALAKTYEQYF
TRBV20-1	many	-	TRBJ1-5	TGCAGTGCGGGCAGGCCCCAGCATTTT	CSAGRPQHF
TRBV6-6	-	-	TRBJ1-4	TGTGCCAGCAGCCCCCCGGGGAAACTGTTTTTT	CASSPPGKLFF
TRBV15	-	TRBD2	TRBJ2-1	TGTGCCACCAGGGGGGTAACTAGCGGGAGATATGAGCAGTTCTTC	CATRGVTSGRYEQFF
TRBV10-3	many	-	TRBJ2-7	TGTGCCATCAGGGGAAATGGCGACGAGCAGTACTTC	CAIRGNGDEQYF
TRBV20-1	many	-	TRBJ1-6	TGCAGTGCTAGTAACTCGCTTGGAGGTGTCTCACCCCTCCACTTT	CSASNSLGGVSPLHF
TRBV12-3/TRBV12-4	few	-	TRBJ2-5	TGTGCCAGCAGTTTAGACGCCATCCAAGAGACCCAGTACTTC	CASSLDAIQETQYF
TRBV2	few	TRBD1	TRBJ1-1	TGTGCCAGCAGTCCTTACAGGGGGAACACTGAAGCTTTCTTT	CASSPYRGNTEAFF
TRBV5-1	-	TRBD1	TRBJ2-5	TGCGCCAGCCGAAAAGGGACAGACTCGTACCAAGAGACCCAGTACTTC	CASRKGTDSYQETQYF
TRBV7-2	-	-	TRBJ1-3	TGCGCCAGCAGCCTCTCTAGCGGGGACACCATATATTTT	CASSLSSGDTIYF
TRBV5-1	-	-	TRBJ2-2	TGCGCCAGCAGCTGGACCGACAGTGGCCCGAACACCGGGGAGCTGTTTTTT	CASSWTDSGPNTGELFF
TRBV5-8	many	-	TRBJ2-6	TGTGCCAGCAGCTTGGGCACGCTCTCTGGGGCCAACGTCCTGACTTTC	CASSLGTLSGANVLTF
TRBV24-1	few	TRBD1	TRBJ2-3	TGTGCCACCAGTGATTCGAGACAGGGGGGAGATACGCAGTATTTT	CATSDSRQGGDTQYF
TRBV5-6	few	-	TRBJ1-6	TGTGCCAGCAGCTCTCCACTGGACAGCCTCTTTTCACCCCTCCACTTT	CASSSPLDSLFSPLHF
TRBV6-5	many	TRBD1	TRBJ2-7	TGTGCCAGCAGCTGGGGACAGGGGGACTACGAGCAGTACTTC	CASSWGQGDYEQYF
TRBV5-1	-	TRBD1	TRBJ1-2	TGCGCCAGCAGCTTCACCTCCGGGACAGGGGATCGCTACACCTTC	CASSFTSGTGDRYTF
TRBV11-2	once	-	TRBJ1-5	TGTGCCAGCAGCTTAATCTGGGGGGGCGCGAAAAGCAATCAGCCCCAGCATTTT	CASSLIWGGAKSNQPQHF
TRBV20-1	once	-	TRBJ1-3	TGCAGTGCTAGAGAGCGGACCTCTGGAAACACCATATATTTT	CSARERTSGNTIYF
TRBV4-1	-	-	TRBJ1-1	TGTGCCAGCAGCTTAGACAATAACACTGAAGCTTTCTTT	CASSLDNNTEAFF
TRBV9	many	TRBD1	TRBJ2-5	TGTGCCAGCAGCGTAGCGGACAGGCAAGAGACCCAGTACTTC	CASSVADRQETQYF